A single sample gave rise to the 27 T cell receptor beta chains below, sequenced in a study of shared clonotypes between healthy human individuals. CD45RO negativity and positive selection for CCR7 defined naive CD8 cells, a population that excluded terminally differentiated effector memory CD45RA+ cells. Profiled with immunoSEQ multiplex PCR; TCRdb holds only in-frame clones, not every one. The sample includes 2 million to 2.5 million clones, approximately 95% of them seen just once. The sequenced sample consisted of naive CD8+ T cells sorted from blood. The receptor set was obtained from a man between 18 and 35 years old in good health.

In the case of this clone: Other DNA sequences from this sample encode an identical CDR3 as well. CDR3 DNA sequence: TGTGCCAGCAGCTTGGAGGGCGGCTACGAGCAGTACTTC. Amino acid sequence: CASSLEGGYEQYF. The chain employs TRBV5-4 and TRBJ2-7, with D uncertain. Germline lookup yields CDR1 SGHNT and CDR2 YYREEE (reference sequence). V was cut by 0 bases and J by 3 bases, with 7 bases left in between. The length of the CDR3 is 13 residues.

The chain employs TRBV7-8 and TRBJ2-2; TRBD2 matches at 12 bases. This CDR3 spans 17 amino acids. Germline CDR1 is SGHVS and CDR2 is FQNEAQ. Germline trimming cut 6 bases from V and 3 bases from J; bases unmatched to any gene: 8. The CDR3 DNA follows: TGTGCCAGCAGACGGACTAGCGGGGCCTGGGACACCGGGGAGCTGTTTTTT. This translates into CASRRTSGAWDTGELFF. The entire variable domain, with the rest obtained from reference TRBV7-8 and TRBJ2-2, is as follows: GAGVSQSPRYKVAKRGQDVALRCDPISGHVSLFWYQQALGQGPEFLTYFQNEAQLDKSGLPSDRFFAERPEGSVSTLKIQRTQQEDSAVYLCASRRTSGAWDTGELFFGEGSRLTVL.

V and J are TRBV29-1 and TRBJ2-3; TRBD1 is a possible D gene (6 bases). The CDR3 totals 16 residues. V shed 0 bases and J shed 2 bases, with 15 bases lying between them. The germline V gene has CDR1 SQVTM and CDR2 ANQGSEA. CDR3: CSVEDPGTLNTDTQYF. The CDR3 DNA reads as TGCAGCGTTGAAGATCCCGGGACACTCAACACAGATACGCAGTATTTT.

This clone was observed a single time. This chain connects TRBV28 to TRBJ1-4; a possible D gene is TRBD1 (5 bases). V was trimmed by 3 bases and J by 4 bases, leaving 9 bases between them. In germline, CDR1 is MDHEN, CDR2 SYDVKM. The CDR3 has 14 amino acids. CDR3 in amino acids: CASSFLGDNEKLFF. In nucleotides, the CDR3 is TGTGCCAGCAGTTTTTTAGGGGATAATGAAAAACTGTTTTTT. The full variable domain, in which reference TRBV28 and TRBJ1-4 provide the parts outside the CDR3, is DVKVTQSSRYLVKRTGEKVFLECVQDMDHENMFWYRQDPGLGLRLIYFSYDVKMKEKGDIPEGYSVSREKKERFSLILESASTNQTSMYLCASSFLGDNEKLFFGSGTQLSVL.

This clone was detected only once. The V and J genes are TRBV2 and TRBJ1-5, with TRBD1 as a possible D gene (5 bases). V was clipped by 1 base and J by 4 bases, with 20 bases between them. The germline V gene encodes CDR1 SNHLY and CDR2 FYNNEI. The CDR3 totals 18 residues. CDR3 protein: CASSEGGHGGTGNQPQHF. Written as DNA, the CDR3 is TGTGCCAGCAGTGAAGGGGGCCACGGAGGGACGGGGAATCAGCCCCAGCATTTT.

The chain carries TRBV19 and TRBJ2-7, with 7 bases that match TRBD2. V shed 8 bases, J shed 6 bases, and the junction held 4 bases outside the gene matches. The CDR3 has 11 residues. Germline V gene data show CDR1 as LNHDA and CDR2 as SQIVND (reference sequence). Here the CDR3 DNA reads TGTGCCAGTGATTCGGGGGGCGAGCAGTACTTC. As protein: CASDSGGEQYF.

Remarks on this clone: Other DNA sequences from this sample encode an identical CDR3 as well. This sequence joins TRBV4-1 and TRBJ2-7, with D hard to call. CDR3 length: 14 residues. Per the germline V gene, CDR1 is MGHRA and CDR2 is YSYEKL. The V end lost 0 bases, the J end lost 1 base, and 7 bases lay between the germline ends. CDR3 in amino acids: CASSQDGVSYEQYF. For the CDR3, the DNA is TGCGCCAGCAGCCAAGATGGGGTTTCCTACGAGCAGTACTTC.

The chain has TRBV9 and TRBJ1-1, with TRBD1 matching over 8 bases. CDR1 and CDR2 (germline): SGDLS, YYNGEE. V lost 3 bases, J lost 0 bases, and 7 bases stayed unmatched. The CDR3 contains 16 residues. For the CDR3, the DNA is TGTGCCAGCAGCGCCGGACAGGGATTCATGAACACTGAAGCTTTCTTT. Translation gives CASSAGQGFMNTEAFF.

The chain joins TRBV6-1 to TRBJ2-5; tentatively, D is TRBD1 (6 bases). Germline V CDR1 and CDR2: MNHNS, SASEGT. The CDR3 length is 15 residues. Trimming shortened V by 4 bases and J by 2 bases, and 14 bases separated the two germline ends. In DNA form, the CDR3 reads TGTGCCAGCAGTGCCTTCAGGGGCCCTCAAGAGACCCAGTACTTC. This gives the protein CASSAFRGPQETQYF.

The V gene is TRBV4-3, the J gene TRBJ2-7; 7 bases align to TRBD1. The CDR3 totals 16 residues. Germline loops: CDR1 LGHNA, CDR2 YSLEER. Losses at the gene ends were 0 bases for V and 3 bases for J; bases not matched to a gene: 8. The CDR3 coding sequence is TGCGCCAGCAGCCAAGATTCGACAGGGAACCTCTACGAGCAGTACTTC. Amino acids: CASSQDSTGNLYEQYF.

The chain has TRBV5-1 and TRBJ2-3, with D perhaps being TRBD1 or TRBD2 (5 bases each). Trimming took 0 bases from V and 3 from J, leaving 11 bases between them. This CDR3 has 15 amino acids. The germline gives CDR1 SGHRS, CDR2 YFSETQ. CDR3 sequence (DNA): TGCGCCAGCAGCTTGGTGCCCGGGGCTACAGATACGCAGTATTTT. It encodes CASSLVPGATDTQYF.

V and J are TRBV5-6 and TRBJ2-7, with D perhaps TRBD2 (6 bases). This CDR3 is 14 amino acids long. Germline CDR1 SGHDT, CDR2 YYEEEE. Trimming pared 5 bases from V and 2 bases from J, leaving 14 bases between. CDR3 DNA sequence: TGTGCCAGCAGGGTGCGGGGTTCCCCCTACGAGCAGTACTTC. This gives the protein CASRVRGSPYEQYF.

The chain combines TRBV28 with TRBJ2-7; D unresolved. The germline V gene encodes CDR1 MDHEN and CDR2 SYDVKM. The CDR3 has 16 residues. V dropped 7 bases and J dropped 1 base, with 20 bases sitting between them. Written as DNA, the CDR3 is TGTGCCAGCACCTTCGGGTCGGCAGGCCTGTCCTACGAGCAGTACTTC. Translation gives CASTFGSAGLSYEQYF.

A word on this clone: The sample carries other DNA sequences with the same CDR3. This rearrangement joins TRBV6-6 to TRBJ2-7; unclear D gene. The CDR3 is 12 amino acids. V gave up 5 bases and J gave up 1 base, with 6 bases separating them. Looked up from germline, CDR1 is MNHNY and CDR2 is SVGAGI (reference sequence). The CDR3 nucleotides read TGTGCCAGCAGTCCATCATCCTACGAGCAGTACTTC. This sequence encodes CASSPSSYEQYF.

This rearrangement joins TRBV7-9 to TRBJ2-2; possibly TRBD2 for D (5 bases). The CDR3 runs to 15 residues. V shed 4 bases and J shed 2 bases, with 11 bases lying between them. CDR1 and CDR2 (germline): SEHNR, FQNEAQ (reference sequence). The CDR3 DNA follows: TGTGCCAGCAGCTCGCCGGGAATTAACACCGGGGAGCTGTTTTTT. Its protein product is CASSSPGINTGELFF.

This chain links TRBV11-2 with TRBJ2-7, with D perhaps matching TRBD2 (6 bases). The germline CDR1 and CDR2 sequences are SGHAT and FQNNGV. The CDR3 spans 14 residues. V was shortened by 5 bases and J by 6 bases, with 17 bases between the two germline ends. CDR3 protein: CASSLSGAVREQYF. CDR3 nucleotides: TGTGCCAGCAGCCTTAGCGGTGCCGTTCGCGAGCAGTACTTC.

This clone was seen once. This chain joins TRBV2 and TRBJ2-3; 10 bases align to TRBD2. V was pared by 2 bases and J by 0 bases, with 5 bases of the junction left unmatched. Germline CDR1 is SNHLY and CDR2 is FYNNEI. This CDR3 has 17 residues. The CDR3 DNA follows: TGTGCCAGCAGTGAAAACCCGACTAGCGGGAGCACAGATACGCAGTATTTT. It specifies CASSENPTSGSTDTQYF.

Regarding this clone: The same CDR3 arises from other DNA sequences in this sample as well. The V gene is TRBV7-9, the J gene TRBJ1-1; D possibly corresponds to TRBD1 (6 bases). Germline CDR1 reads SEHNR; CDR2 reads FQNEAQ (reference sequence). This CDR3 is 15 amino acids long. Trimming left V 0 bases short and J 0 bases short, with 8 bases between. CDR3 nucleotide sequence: TGTGCCAGCAGCTTAGCACAGGGTATGAACACTGAAGCTTTCTTT. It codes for CASSLAQGMNTEAFF.

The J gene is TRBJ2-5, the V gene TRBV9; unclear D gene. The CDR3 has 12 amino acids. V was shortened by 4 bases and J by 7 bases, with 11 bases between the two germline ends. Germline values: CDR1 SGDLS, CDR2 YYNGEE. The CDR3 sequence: CASSSDPVTQYF. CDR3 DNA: TGTGCCAGCAGCTCGGATCCGGTGACCCAGTACTTC.

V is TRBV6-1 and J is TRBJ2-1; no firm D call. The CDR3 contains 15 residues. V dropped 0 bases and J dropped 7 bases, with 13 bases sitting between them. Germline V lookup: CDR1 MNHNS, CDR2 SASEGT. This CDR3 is CASSEAGQLGNEQFF. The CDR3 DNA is TGTGCCAGCAGTGAAGCGGGCCAACTGGGGAATGAGCAGTTCTTC.

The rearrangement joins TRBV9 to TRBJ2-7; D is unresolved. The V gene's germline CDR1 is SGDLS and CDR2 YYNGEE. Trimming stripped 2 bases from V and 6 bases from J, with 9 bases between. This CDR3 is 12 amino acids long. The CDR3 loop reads CASSVEPGEQYF. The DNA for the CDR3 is TGTGCCAGCAGCGTGGAACCCGGCGAGCAGTACTTC. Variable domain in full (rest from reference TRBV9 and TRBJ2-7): DSGVTQTPKHLITATGQRVTLRCSPRSGDLSVYWYQQSLDQGLQFLIQYYNGEERAKGNILERFSAQQFPDLHSELNLSSLELGDSALYFCASSVEPGEQYFGPGTRLTVT.

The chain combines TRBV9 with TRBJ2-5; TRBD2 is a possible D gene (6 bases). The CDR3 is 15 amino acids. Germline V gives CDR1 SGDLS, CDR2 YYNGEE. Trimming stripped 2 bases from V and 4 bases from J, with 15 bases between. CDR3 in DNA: TGTGCCAGCAGCGTCTGGGACTCGGCGGCAGAGACCCAGTACTTC. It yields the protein CASSVWDSAAETQYF. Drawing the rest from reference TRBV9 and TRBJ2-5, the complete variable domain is DSGVTQTPKHLITATGQRVTLRCSPRSGDLSVYWYQQSLDQGLQFLIQYYNGEERAKGNILERFSAQQFPDLHSELNLSSLELGDSALYFCASSVWDSAAETQYFGPGTRLLVL.

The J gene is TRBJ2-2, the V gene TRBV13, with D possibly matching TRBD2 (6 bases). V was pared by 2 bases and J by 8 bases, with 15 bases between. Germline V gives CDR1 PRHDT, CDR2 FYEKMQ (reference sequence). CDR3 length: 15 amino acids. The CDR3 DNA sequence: TGTGCCAGCAGCTTAAAGGACTACACTCCGGGGGAGCTGTTTTTT. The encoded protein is CASSLKDYTPGELFF. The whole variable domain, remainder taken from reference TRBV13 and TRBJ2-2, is AAGVIQSPRHLIKEKRETATLKCYPIPRHDTVYWYQQGPGQDPQFLISFYEKMQSDKGSIPDRFSAQQFSDYHSELNMSSLELGDSALYFCASSLKDYTPGELFFGEGSRLTVL.

Here the CDR3 DNA reads TGTGCCAGCAGCCCACAGGGGGCCTACAATGAGCAGTTCTTC. Translation gives CASSPQGAYNEQFF. V and J are TRBV7-9 and TRBJ2-1; the match to TRBD1 covers 8 bases. The CDR3 runs to 14 residues. V gave up 5 bases and J gave up 2 bases; unmatched junction bases: 2. Germline loops: CDR1 SEHNR, CDR2 FQNEAQ (reference sequence).

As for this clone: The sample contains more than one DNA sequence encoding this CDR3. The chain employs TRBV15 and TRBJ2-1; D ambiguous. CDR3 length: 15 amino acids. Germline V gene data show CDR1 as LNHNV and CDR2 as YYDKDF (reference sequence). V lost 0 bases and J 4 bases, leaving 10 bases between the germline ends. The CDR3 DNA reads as TGTGCCACCAGCAGAGATCTTGGGCTGTACAATGAGCAGTTCTTC. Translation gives CATSRDLGLYNEQFF.

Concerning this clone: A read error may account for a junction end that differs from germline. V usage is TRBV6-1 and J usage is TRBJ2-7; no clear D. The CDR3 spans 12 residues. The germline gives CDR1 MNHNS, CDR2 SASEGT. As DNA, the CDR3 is TGTGCCAGCAGTGAAGCGCTTCGGGTAGGCGTCTTC. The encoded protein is CASSEALRVGVF.

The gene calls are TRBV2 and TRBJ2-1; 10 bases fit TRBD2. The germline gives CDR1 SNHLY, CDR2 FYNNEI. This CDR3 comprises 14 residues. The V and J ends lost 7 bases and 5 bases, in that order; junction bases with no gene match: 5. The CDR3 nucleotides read TGTGCCAGCACCCGGACTAGCGGAAACAATGAGCAGTTCTTC. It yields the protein CASTRTSGNNEQFF. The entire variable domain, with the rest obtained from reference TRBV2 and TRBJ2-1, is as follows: EPEVTQTPSHQVTQMGQEVILRCVPISNHLYFYWYRQILGQKVEFLVSFYNNEISEKSEIFDDQFSVERPDGSNFTLKIRSTKLEDSAMYFCASTRTSGNNEQFFGPGTRLTVL.